A selection of T cell receptor beta chains follows, all from one sample in a study of T cell repertoires in cytomegalovirus infection. TCRdb analysed the reads with MiXCR anew, one entry per CDR3 protein. The table has about 460,000 distinct CDR3 sequences, roughly 12% seen once. The sequenced sample was PBMCs. The source is a human donor in good health (CMV status not recorded). Some clones in this sample may be carry-over from other donors' samples. The CDR3 runs from the conserved cysteine through the conserved F or W. D genes are given only for firm matches. A clone size is listed for some rows: how often the clone was seen (once, few, many), or a class if it is expanded.

v_gene,j_gene,abundance,len,d_gene,CDR3nt,CDR3aa
TRBV15,TRBJ2-3,NA,18,TRBD2,TGTGCCACCAGCAGAGATTCCGTGACTAGCGGGGGGCGGAATACGCAGTATTTT,CATSRDSVTSGGRNTQYF
TRBV5-1,TRBJ2-4,few,14,NA,TGCGCCAGCAGCTTCTGGGAGACCAAAAACATTCAGTACTTC,CASSFWETKNIQYF
TRBV29-1,TRBJ2-7,NA,13,NA,TGCAGCGTTGAATCCCCCACGGGGGTCGAGCAGTACTTC,CSVESPTGVEQYF
TRBV11-3,TRBJ1-1,many,12,NA,TGTGCCAGCAGCTTAGATCGGACAGAAGCTTTCTTT,CASSLDRTEAFF
TRBV19,TRBJ2-3,NA,13,TRBD1,TGTGCCACCAGGACAGGTTTCACAGATACGCAGTATTTT,CATRTGFTDTQYF
TRBV5-6,TRBJ2-3,many,14,NA,TGTGCCAGCAGCATCGAACGGAAGTTAGATACGCAGTATTTT,CASSIERKLDTQYF
TRBV2,TRBJ1-1,NA,14,NA,TGTGCCAGCAGTGAGACGACATGGACCACTGAAGCTTTCTTT,CASSETTWTTEAFF
TRBV7-3,TRBJ2-3,many,12,NA,TGTGCCAGCAGCTTAATGGGGGATACGCAGTATTTT,CASSLMGDTQYF
TRBV2,TRBJ2-3,many,16,TRBD2,TGTGCCAGCAGTAAGGAGTCTAGCGGGAGTACAGATACGCAGTATTTT,CASSKESSGSTDTQYF
TRBV3-1,TRBJ2-1,NA,12,NA,TGTGCCAGCAGCAGGCCCGGGCATGAGCAGTTCTTC,CASSRPGHEQFF
TRBV12-3/TRBV12-4,TRBJ2-7,many,13,NA,TGTGCCAGCAGTTTTCGGCCAGAGTGGGAGCAGTACTTC,CASSFRPEWEQYF